Shown below are 29 T cell receptor beta chains from a single sample sequenced in a study of T-cell memory formation after mild COVID-19. MiXCR, applied by TCRdb to the 5' RACE reads, yields one record per CDR3 protein. The sample carries a few hundred thousand distinct CDR3 sequences, around 27% recorded once. Material for sequencing was PBMCs or a T cell subset sorted from them (not recorded which). Every receptor here comes from an adult woman who had mild COVID-19 (a few samples of this study predate the infection). Cell type and time point are not known.

This chain uses TRBV9 with TRBJ2-3; tentatively, D is TRBD1 (6 bases). The CDR3 runs 15 residues. V was shortened by 0 bases and J by 3 bases, with 11 bases between the two germline ends. The V gene's germline CDR1 is SGDLS and CDR2 YYNGEE. The CDR3 reads CASSVGWTVTDTQYF. CDR3 in DNA: TGTGCCAGCAGCGTAGGCTGGACAGTAACAGATACGCAGTATTTT.

This clonotype was seen only a few times. The CDR3 region has the DNA TGTGCCAGCAGTCCAGACAGCCGTGGGGAGACCCAGTACTTC. Translation gives CASSPDSRGETQYF. The chain couples TRBV12-3 or TRBV12-4 to TRBJ2-5, with a tentative D call TRBD1 (5 bases). V shed 5 bases and J shed 5 bases, with 15 bases lying between them. This CDR3 contains 14 residues.

The table lists this clonotype with a few counts. This chain connects TRBV11-2 to TRBJ2-3; TRBD1 agrees at 8 bases. Germline CDR1 and CDR2: SGHAT and FQNNGV. V lost 3 bases to trimming and J lost 0 bases; unmatched junction nucleotides: 8. This CDR3 has 17 amino acids. The CDR3 sequence is CASSFPRTGPSTDTQYF. For the CDR3, the DNA is TGTGCCAGCAGCTTCCCACGGACAGGGCCAAGCACAGATACGCAGTATTTT.

This clonotype was detected a few times. V and J are TRBV7-3 and TRBJ2-3; D gene uncertain. Trimming took 4 bases from V and 6 from J, leaving 8 bases between them. The length of the CDR3 is 12 residues. Germline CDR1 and CDR2: SGHTA and FQGTGA. The CDR3, as DNA: TGTGCCAGCAGCTCTTACCCGGATACGCAGTATTTT. It is translated as CASSSYPDTQYF.

This clonotype was seen ten or more times. V usage is TRBV12-3 or TRBV12-4 and J usage is TRBJ1-2; 8 nucleotides agree with TRBD1. The CDR3 extends over 15 amino acids. The V and J ends lost 3 bases and 4 bases, in that order; junction bases with no gene match: 7. The chain's CDR3 is CASSFSDRDVYGYTF. CDR3 bases: TGTGCCAGCAGTTTCTCGGACAGGGATGTCTATGGCTACACCTTC.

The V call is TRBV6-5, the J call TRBJ2-5, with TRBD2 matching over 12 bases. Germline-derived CDR1 and CDR2 are MNHEY and SVGAGI. The V segment lost 4 bases and the J segment 3 bases; nucleotides outside the gene matches: 6. The CDR3 loop spans 16 amino acids. For the CDR3, the DNA is TGTGCCAGCAGTTCTACTAGCGGGAGGCGGAAAGAGACCCAGTACTTC. This sequence encodes CASSSTSGRRKETQYF.

In this sample, this clonotype turned up a few times. This chain uses TRBV6-2 or TRBV6-3 with TRBJ1-2; D gene ambiguous. This CDR3 has 13 residues. Germline CDR1 and CDR2: MNHEY and SVGEGT. V was shortened by 4 bases and J by 6 bases, with 12 bases between the two germline ends. The chain's CDR3 is CASSSWRPNGYTF. CDR3 DNA: TGTGCCAGCAGTTCCTGGAGACCAAATGGCTACACCTTC.

This clonotype has more than one count but fewer than ten. The chain is built from TRBV7-6 and TRBJ2-7; 11 bases match TRBD1. The CDR3 loop spans 16 amino acids. Germline CDR1 is SGHVS and CDR2 is FNYEAQ. Germline trimming cut 5 bases from V and 0 bases from J; bases unmatched to any gene: 6. The CDR3 sequence: CASSPRDRGDSYEQYF. DNA for the CDR3: TGTGCCAGCAGCCCGAGGGACAGGGGGGACTCCTACGAGCAGTACTTC. Looking up the rest from reference TRBV7-6 and TRBJ2-7 gives the full variable domain: GAGVSQSPRYKVTKRGQDVALRCDPISGHVSLYWYRQALGQGPEFLTYFNYEAQQDKSGLPNDRFSAERPEGSISTLTIQRTEQRDSAMYRCASSPRDRGDSYEQYFGPGTRLTVT.

The chain joins TRBV18 to TRBJ2-7; D possibly uses TRBD1 or TRBD2 (6 bases each). From germline, CDR1 is KGHSH and CDR2 LQKENI. The CDR3 totals 13 residues. V dropped 9 bases and J dropped 3 bases, with 15 bases sitting between them. CDR3 residues: CASSGDTHYEQYF. The CDR3 region has the DNA TGTGCCAGTTCGGGGGACACACACTACGAGCAGTACTTC. The full variable domain, rest sourced from reference TRBV18 and TRBJ2-7, is NAGVMQNPRHLVRRRGQEARLRCSPMKGHSHVYWYRQLPEEGLKFMVYLQKENIIDESGMPKERFSAEFPKEGPSILRIQQVVRGDSAAYFCASSGDTHYEQYFGPGTRLTVT.

This clonotype showed up just once. This sequence joins TRBV7-9 and TRBJ1-2; D not resolved. Trimming removed 5 bases at V and 8 bases at J, with 18 bases between. The CDR3 has 14 residues. Germline CDR1 SEHNR, CDR2 FQNEAQ (reference sequence). CDR3 sequence: CASSPLGASWGYTF. CDR3 bases: TGTGCCAGCAGCCCCCTGGGAGCCTCCTGGGGCTACACCTTC. The full variable domain, with the rest looked up from reference TRBV7-9 and TRBJ1-2, is DTGVSQNPRHKITKRGQNVTFRCDPISEHNRLYWYRQTLGQGPEFLTYFQNEAQLEKSRLLSDRFSAERPKGSFSTLEIQRTEQGDSAMYLCASSPLGASWGYTFGSGTRLTVV.

This clonotype showed up just a few times. The chain recombines TRBV15 with TRBJ2-1; 9 nucleotides line up with TRBD1. This CDR3 is built from 15 residues. V lost 5 bases to trimming and J lost 8 bases; unmatched junction nucleotides: 10. CDR1 and CDR2 (germline): LNHNV, YYDKDF (reference sequence). The CDR3 nucleotides are TGTGCCACCAGCGGCCGGGACAGGGTTTTCGATGAGCAGTTCTTC. Translation: CATSGRDRVFDEQFF.

The table lists this clonotype with a few counts. The genes are TRBV5-1 and TRBJ1-4; no firm D call. CDR1 and CDR2 from the germline V gene are SGHRS and YFSETQ. Trimming removed 0 bases from V and 2 bases from J, with 11 bases in between. The CDR3 is made up of 16 amino acids. The CDR3, as DNA: TGCGCCAGCAGCTTGGATTATAGGTTGACTAATGAAAAACTGTTTTTT. Protein sequence: CASSLDYRLTNEKLFF. Variable domain in full (rest from reference TRBV5-1 and TRBJ1-4): KAGVTQTPRYLIKTRGQQVTLSCSPISGHRSVSWYQQTPGQGLQFLFEYFSETQRNKGNFPGRFSGRQFSNSRSEMNVSTLELGDSALYLCASSLDYRLTNEKLFFGSGTQLSVL.

This chain connects TRBV20-1 to TRBJ1-1; D possibly corresponds to TRBD1 (5 bases). The CDR3 consists of 13 residues. V gave up 3 bases and J gave up 1 base, with 9 bases separating them. Germline CDR1 and CDR2: DFQATT and SNEGSKA (reference sequence). The CDR3 reads CSASAGWNTEAFF. CDR3 DNA sequence: TGCAGTGCTAGTGCAGGGTGGAACACTGAAGCTTTCTTT.

This clonotype was picked up a small number of times. This chain joins TRBV5-1 and TRBJ2-1; TRBD1 or TRBD2 may be the D gene (7 bases each). This CDR3 has 16 residues. Germline V CDR1 and CDR2: SGHRS, YFSETQ. The V gene lost 7 bases and the J gene lost 3 bases, with 20 bases spanning the gap. The CDR3 protein is CASLSAGQPYYNEQFF. CDR3 in DNA: TGCGCCAGCCTTTCAGCGGGACAGCCATACTACAATGAGCAGTTCTTC.

This clonotype was observed a few times. The rearrangement links TRBV3-1 to TRBJ2-2; 8 bases map to TRBD2. The ends lost 3 bases at V and 4 bases at J; junction bases unmatched: 4. The germline CDR1 and CDR2 sequences are LGHDT and YNNKEL (reference sequence). This CDR3 comprises 15 residues. The CDR3 region has the DNA TGTGCCAGCAGCCAGGGACTAGGGGGCACCGGGGAGCTGTTTTTT. Amino acids: CASSQGLGGTGELFF.

V gene TRBV12-3 or TRBV12-4 combines with J gene TRBJ1-6, with D possibly being TRBD1 (5 bases). This CDR3 has 16 residues. Trimming pared 1 base from V and 10 bases from J, leaving 17 bases between. The CDR3 spells CASSLVGGAGRSPLHF. The CDR3 DNA sequence: TGTGCCAGCAGTTTAGTGGGTGGGGCCGGGCGGTCACCCCTCCACTTT.

A few counts support this clonotype. The V call is TRBV9, the J call TRBJ1-3; 9 bases are a match to TRBD1. The ends lost 0 bases at V and 4 bases at J; junction bases unmatched: 11. CDR1 and CDR2 (germline): SGDLS, YYNGEE. The CDR3 has 18 amino acids. The CDR3 sequence is CASSVEGQGLWSGNTIYF. In DNA, the CDR3 is TGTGCCAGCAGCGTAGAGGGACAGGGTTTATGGTCGGGAAACACCATATATTTT.

This chain joins TRBV27 and TRBJ1-1, with D perhaps matching TRBD1 (5 bases). Trimming shortened V by 2 bases and J by 4 bases, and 11 bases separated the two germline ends. CDR1 is MNHEY and CDR2 is SMNVEV in the germline V gene (reference sequence). The CDR3 totals 14 residues. CDR3 in amino acids: CASSLGGIGTEAFF. In nucleotides, the CDR3 is TGTGCCAGCAGTTTAGGGGGGATTGGCACTGAAGCTTTCTTT.

This clonotype was observed a few times. The J gene is TRBJ2-3, the V gene TRBV20-1; 12 bases are shared with TRBD2. The CDR3 sequence is 17 residues long. Looked up from germline, CDR1 is DFQATT and CDR2 is SNEGSKA (reference sequence). V was clipped by 6 bases and J by 4 bases; unmatched bases: 14. This CDR3 is CSAPPDGLAGLADTQYF. In nucleotides, the CDR3 is TGCAGTGCACCTCCCGACGGACTAGCGGGACTCGCAGATACGCAGTATTTT.

This clonotype was counted a few times. The CDR3 DNA reads TGCGCCAGCAGCTTGGAGCGGGGGGCTAATGAGCAGTTCTTC. It encodes CASSLERGANEQFF. The chain uses TRBV5-1 and TRBJ2-1; 9 nucleotides align to TRBD2. CDR1 is SGHRS, CDR2 YFSETQ, per germline. This CDR3 contains 14 residues. V dropped 0 bases and J dropped 7; count of bases not matched to a gene: 2.

This clonotype has just a few counts. This chain joins TRBV7-9 and TRBJ1-4; 8 bases map to TRBD1. Germline values: CDR1 SEHNR, CDR2 FQNEAQ (reference sequence). V lost 6 bases and J lost 4; bases outside the gene matches: 4. The CDR3 loop spans 14 amino acids. This CDR3 reads CASRSTGDNEKLFF. CDR3 in DNA: TGTGCCAGCAGGTCGACAGGGGATAATGAAAAACTGTTTTTT.

This clonotype has more than one count but fewer than ten. The genes are TRBV5-1 and TRBJ2-1; the D gene is possibly TRBD2 (7 bases). Germline loops: CDR1 SGHRS, CDR2 YFSETQ. The length of the CDR3 is 17 residues. V lost 0 bases and J lost 4, with 17 bases in between. In DNA, the CDR3 is TGCGCCAGCAGCTTGGGACGGGGGGCAATCTATTACAATGAGCAGTTCTTC. This codes for CASSLGRGAIYYNEQFF.

The chain couples TRBV20-1 to TRBJ2-7; possibly TRBD1 for D (6 bases). The ends were cut back, 6 bases at V and 5 bases at J, with 17 bases in the middle. This CDR3 contains 13 residues. CDR1 and CDR2 (germline): DFQATT, SNEGSKA (reference sequence). The CDR3: CSASDRGSDEQYF. CDR3 coding DNA: TGCAGTGCCTCGGACAGAGGGAGCGACGAGCAGTACTTC.

This chain links TRBV9 with TRBJ2-2; D possibly corresponds to TRBD2 (5 bases). The germline V and J ends were trimmed by 3 bases and 3 bases, with 18 bases remaining between them. Germline V CDR1 and CDR2: SGDLS, YYNGEE. The CDR3 is 17 residues long. CDR3 sequence: CASSAGLLEAHTGELFF. In DNA, the CDR3 is TGTGCCAGCAGCGCAGGACTGCTCGAGGCCCACACCGGGGAGCTGTTTTTT. The whole variable domain, remainder taken from reference TRBV9 and TRBJ2-2, is DSGVTQTPKHLITATGQRVTLRCSPRSGDLSVYWYQQSLDQGLQFLIQYYNGEERAKGNILERFSAQQFPDLHSELNLSSLELGDSALYFCASSAGLLEAHTGELFFGEGSRLTVL.

The V call is TRBV29-1, the J call TRBJ2-1; 11 bases agree with TRBD1. Germline V gene data show CDR1 as SQVTM and CDR2 as ANQGSEA. The CDR3 is 14 residues long. Losses at the gene ends were 6 bases for V and 12 bases for J; bases not matched to a gene: 13. The chain's CDR3 is CSVPGQGAGSVQFF. CDR3 DNA sequence: TGCAGCGTCCCTGGACAGGGGGCAGGTTCTGTGCAGTTCTTC.

This clonotype was seen a handful of times. The rearrangement links TRBV14 to TRBJ2-2; D is ambiguous. Germline loops: CDR1 SGHDN, CDR2 FVKESK. This CDR3 has 16 amino acids. Between the trimmed V and J ends, which lost 4 bases and 2 bases, there was a span of 14 bases. The CDR3 sequence: CASSRSLYTNTGELFF. In DNA form, the CDR3 reads TGTGCCAGCAGCCGAAGCCTCTATACCAACACCGGGGAGCTGTTTTTT.

The chain has TRBV19 and TRBJ2-5; the D gene is possibly TRBD2 (5 bases). CDR1 and CDR2 from the germline V gene are LNHDA and SQIVND (reference sequence). This CDR3 is built from 14 residues. Trimming took 6 bases from V and 2 from J, leaving 13 bases between them. Here the CDR3 reads CASSRGSLQETQYF. The CDR3 DNA sequence: TGTGCCAGTAGCCGGGGAAGTCTTCAAGAGACCCAGTACTTC.

J is TRBJ2-1 and V is TRBV15, with 12 positions matching TRBD2. The CDR3 totals 18 residues. Per the germline V gene, CDR1 is LNHNV and CDR2 is YYDKDF (reference sequence). V trimming: 1 base; J trimming: 6 bases; junction bases outside the gene matches: 10. As DNA, the CDR3 is TGTGCCACCAGCAGAGTTAGACTAGCGGGAGCAGTGGGCAATGAGCAGTTCTTC. Protein: CATSRVRLAGAVGNEQFF.

This clonotype was counted a few times. This chain links TRBV5-1 with TRBJ2-1; D gene uncertain. Germline V gene data show CDR1 as SGHRS and CDR2 as YFSETQ. Trimming shortened V by 3 bases and J by 10 bases, and 17 bases separated the two germline ends. The CDR3 totals 14 residues. CDR3 bases: TGCGCCAGCAGCTCTTTCGCCGAGGTAGGAGAGCAGTTCTTC. It codes for CASSSFAEVGEQFF. The variable domain in full, with the rest retrieved from reference TRBV5-1 and TRBJ2-1, is KAGVTQTPRYLIKTRGQQVTLSCSPISGHRSVSWYQQTPGQGLQFLFEYFSETQRNKGNFPGRFSGRQFSNSRSEMNVSTLELGDSALYLCASSSFAEVGEQFFGPGTRLTVL.